These 27 T cell receptor beta chains came from one sample sequenced in a study of CD8+ T cells in alopecia areata (dated by TCRdb to 2016 to 2018). The receptor library was made with the immunoSEQ multiplex PCR assay. For TCR sequencing, RNA was extracted from every sample and reverse transcribed into cDNA to serve as template. TCRdb holds this immuneACCESS table with in-frame rearrangements only. Some clones are missing; in checked studies, unresolved V genes explain under half, and the rest has no known cause. In all, the sample holds about 170,000 clones, and roughly 60% of those were seen once. Around 16% of the sample lies in the top ten. The treatment or condition label on this specimen signifies: oral pan-JAK inhibitor, 5-10 mg twice daily. This specimen consisted of CD4+ T cells sorted from blood, obtained between weeks 55 and 65, from a patient treated with tofacitinib. Source of these receptors: a human donor with alopecia areata.

The V gene is TRBV11-2, the J gene TRBJ2-3, with unresolved D. Trimming shortened V by 5 bases and J by 0 bases, and 15 bases separated the two germline ends. Germline-derived CDR1 and CDR2 are SGHAT and FQNNGV. CDR3 length: 16 residues. As DNA, the CDR3 is TGTGCCAGCAGCCCACGGGTTGGCGGCAGCACAGATACGCAGTATTTT. It is translated as CASSPRVGGSTDTQYF.

The chain links TRBV28 to TRBJ2-7, with D perhaps given as TRBD1 or TRBD2 (5 bases each). V was shortened by 8 bases and J by 4 bases, with 18 bases between the two germline ends. Looked up from germline, CDR1 is MDHEN and CDR2 is SYDVKM. This CDR3 spans 14 amino acids. This CDR3 reads CASGGRGLAYEQYF. The CDR3 region has the DNA TGTGCCAGCGGGGGACGGGGCCTTGCGTACGAGCAGTACTTC.

A few counts support this clone. The chain carries TRBV2 and TRBJ2-2; D gene unclear. The germline V gene encodes CDR1 SNHLY and CDR2 FYNNEI. The CDR3 is 13 amino acids. Trimming took off 6 bases at V and 7 bases at J, with 12 bases between the two ends. CDR3 loop: CASSQRLSGELFF. In DNA, the CDR3 is TGTGCCAGCAGCCAGAGGTTGAGCGGGGAGCTGTTTTTT.

This clone was detected once. This chain connects TRBV20-1 to TRBJ2-3; D is unresolved. CDR1 is DFQATT and CDR2 is SNEGSKA in the germline V gene (reference sequence). Between the trimmed V and J ends, which lost 3 bases and 4 bases, there was a span of 5 bases. CDR3 length equals 11 residues. CDR3 DNA sequence: TGCAGTGCTAGCCTGTCAGATACGCAGTATTTT. Translated: CSASLSDTQYF.

V usage is TRBV5-1 and J usage is TRBJ2-5, with 11 bases that match TRBD2. Germline V gives CDR1 SGHRS, CDR2 YFSETQ. After removal of 7 bases from V and 1 base from J, the junction contained 9 bases not matched to a gene. The CDR3 loop spans 16 amino acids. As DNA, the CDR3 is TGCGCCAGCGCCCGGCATAGCGGGGGGGCCCAAGAGACCCAGTACTTC. It encodes CASARHSGGAQETQYF.

The chain has TRBV5-1 and TRBJ2-3, with 7 bases identical to TRBD1. V lost 4 bases to trimming and J lost 4 bases; unmatched junction nucleotides: 6. This CDR3 region has 14 residues. The germline V gene has CDR1 SGHRS and CDR2 YFSETQ. The CDR3 DNA reads as TGCGCCAGCAGCCCCAGGGGGTCCCCAGATACGCAGTATTTT. Translation: CASSPRGSPDTQYF.

This clone has more than one count but fewer than ten. V usage is TRBV5-1 and J usage is TRBJ2-7; TRBD1 agrees at 9 bases. This CDR3 region has 14 residues. J gave up 3 bases and V 4 bases, and 5 bases lay outside the gene matches. The germline gives CDR1 SGHRS, CDR2 YFSETQ. In DNA, the CDR3 is TGCGCCAGCAGCCAGTTGACAGGGGGCTACGAGCAGTACTTC. Translating it yields CASSQLTGGYEQYF.

The rearrangement joins TRBV2 to TRBJ1-2; a possible D gene is TRBD1 (5 bases). Deletions cut 6 bases from V and 5 bases from J, with 13 bases between. The CDR3 runs to 13 residues. Looked up from germline, CDR1 is SNHLY and CDR2 is FYNNEI. This CDR3 reads CASRIGTEYGYTF. The DNA for the CDR3 is TGTGCCAGCAGAATTGGGACGGAATATGGCTACACCTTC. Full variable domain (missing parts from reference TRBV2 and TRBJ1-2): EPEVTQTPSHQVTQMGQEVILRCVPISNHLYFYWYRQILGQKVEFLVSFYNNEISEKSEIFDDQFSVERPDGSNFTLKIRSTKLEDSAMYFCASRIGTEYGYTFGSGTRLTVV.

This clone appeared a few times. The chain joins TRBV4-1 to TRBJ2-3; tentative D call: TRBD1 (5 bases). This CDR3 has 13 residues. The V and J ends lost 0 bases and 7 bases respectively, with 8 bases between them. Germline V gene sequence: CDR1 MGHRA, CDR2 YSYEKL. The CDR3 DNA follows: TGCGCCAGCAGCCAAGAGGGGCTACATACGCAGTATTTT. It codes for CASSQEGLHTQYF.

The chain uses TRBV4-1 and TRBJ1-1; TRBD1 matches at 8 bases. The CDR3 covers 15 residues. V lost 2 bases, J lost 9 bases, and 11 bases stayed unmatched. Germline assignment: CDR1 MGHRA and CDR2 YSYEKL. CDR3 in DNA: TGCGCCAGCAGCCAACAGATTAGAGGGACAGGACAAGCTTTCTTT. This gives the protein CASSQQIRGTGQAFF.

The chain joins TRBV7-2 to TRBJ2-3; maybe TRBD1 (6 bases). V was clipped by 5 bases and J by 6 bases, with 18 bases between them. Germline CDR1 reads SGHTA; CDR2 reads FQGNSA. The CDR3 loop spans 15 amino acids. CDR3 bases: TGTGCCAGCAGCCCCCGGGACAATGATGAGGATACGCAGTATTTT. Translation: CASSPRDNDEDTQYF. The entire variable domain, with the rest obtained from reference TRBV7-2 and TRBJ2-3, is as follows: GAGVSQSPSNKVTEKGKDVELRCDPISGHTALYWYRQSLGQGLEFLIYFQGNSAPDKSGLPSDRFSAERTGGSVSTLTIQRTQQEDSAVYLCASSPRDNDEDTQYFGPGTRLTVL.

V usage is TRBV5-1 and J usage is TRBJ2-7, with D perhaps TRBD2 (5 bases). The CDR3 extends over 13 amino acids. The V gene's germline CDR1 is SGHRS and CDR2 YFSETQ. Deletions cut 0 bases from V and 3 bases from J, with 7 bases between. For the CDR3, the DNA is TGCGCCAGCAGCTTGGCCGAGGGCTACGAGCAGTACTTC. This encodes CASSLAEGYEQYF.

The chain carries TRBV5-8 and TRBJ2-7, with 11 positions matching TRBD1. Germline lookup yields CDR1 SGHTS and CDR2 YDEGEE. The trim removed 4 bases at V and 4 bases at J, leaving 7 bases unmatched. The CDR3 extends over 15 amino acids. The CDR3 region is CASSTRGTGGYEQYF. The CDR3 DNA reads TGTGCCAGCAGCACCCGAGGGACAGGGGGATACGAGCAGTACTTC.

This rearrangement joins TRBV25-1 to TRBJ2-7; D remains ambiguous. V shed 3 bases and J shed 9 bases, with 9 bases lying between them. CDR1 and CDR2 (germline): MGHDK, SYGVNS. CDR3 length: 11 amino acids. Written as DNA, the CDR3 is TGTGCCAGCAGTGAGTCCCATCGGCAGTACTTC. This encodes CASSESHRQYF.

V and J are TRBV4-1 and TRBJ1-2; a weak D match, TRBD1 (6 bases). The V end was cut by 2 bases, the J end by 4 bases, with 14 bases between. CDR3 length: 15 residues. Germline V gene sequence: CDR1 MGHRA, CDR2 YSYEKL. The CDR3 is CASSQQQGFGYGYTF. The CDR3 DNA reads TGCGCCAGCAGCCAACAGCAGGGGTTCGGCTATGGCTACACCTTC.

The gene calls are TRBV15 and TRBJ2-7; the D is unclear. Germline V lookup: CDR1 LNHNV, CDR2 YYDKDF (reference sequence). The CDR3 spans 14 residues. Trimming left V 1 base short and J 7 bases short, with 14 bases between. DNA of the CDR3: TGTGCCACCAGCAGAGCCGGCAGTAGGTGGGAGCAGTACTTC. It encodes CATSRAGSRWEQYF.

The chain combines TRBV29-1 with TRBJ2-3; D call uncertain. CDR1 and CDR2 (germline): SQVTM, ANQGSEA. The CDR3 has 14 residues. V was shortened by 6 bases and J by 6 bases, with 19 bases between the two germline ends. For the CDR3, the DNA is TGCAGCGTCGTTCCCCGCAACCCGGCGGATACGCAGTATTTT. Its translation: CSVVPRNPADTQYF.

The V gene is TRBV6-1, the J gene TRBJ2-3, with D tentatively TRBD1 (6 bases). This CDR3 spans 13 amino acids. The V gene lost 7 bases and the J gene lost 6 bases, with 14 bases spanning the gap. CDR1 is MNHNS and CDR2 is SASEGT in the germline V gene. This CDR3 is CASKVGAGDTQYF. CDR3 nucleotides: TGTGCCAGCAAGGTGGGGGCTGGGGATACGCAGTATTTT.

J is TRBJ1-2 and V is TRBV6-5, with D perhaps TRBD1 (6 bases). Trimming shortened V by 0 bases and J by 4 bases, and 12 bases separated the two germline ends. Germline-derived CDR1 and CDR2 are MNHEY and SVGAGI. This CDR3 region has 15 residues. For the CDR3, the DNA is TGTGCCAGCAGTTACTCGACAGGTCTGGGCTATGGCTACACCTTC. It encodes CASSYSTGLGYGYTF.

The table lists this clone with a few counts. This sequence joins TRBV5-1 and TRBJ1-6; D is uncertain. The CDR3 consists of 12 residues. Trimming removed 4 bases from V and 10 bases from J, with 9 bases in between. Per the germline V gene, CDR1 is SGHRS and CDR2 is YFSETQ. This chain's CDR3 is CASSPDGSPLHF. The CDR3 bases are TGCGCCAGCAGCCCGGACGGGTCACCCCTCCACTTT.

This clone was counted only a few times. This chain joins TRBV5-1 and TRBJ1-2, with D possibly matching TRBD1 (6 bases). The CDR3 is 14 residues long. The germline V and J ends were trimmed by 4 bases and 0 bases, with 10 bases remaining between them. The germline gives CDR1 SGHRS, CDR2 YFSETQ. The CDR3 DNA reads TGCGCCAGCAGCCCGGGACATACTAACTATGGCTACACCTTC. It specifies CASSPGHTNYGYTF.

The J gene is TRBJ1-2, the V gene TRBV29-1; D remains ambiguous. The CDR3 totals 11 residues. The ends were cut back, 6 bases at V and 4 bases at J, with 9 bases in the middle. Germline loops: CDR1 SQVTM, CDR2 ANQGSEA. CDR3 DNA sequence: TGCAGCGTGACCAGAGGCTATGGCTACACCTTC. Translation: CSVTRGYGYTF.

This sequence joins TRBV7-2 and TRBJ2-2; maybe TRBD1 (5 bases). This CDR3 contains 14 residues. Trimming removed 3 bases from V and 3 bases from J, with 8 bases in between. The germline V gene encodes CDR1 SGHTA and CDR2 FQGNSA. The CDR3, as DNA: TGTGCCAGCAGCTTCGACAGAGACACCGGGGAGCTGTTTTTT. Its protein is CASSFDRDTGELFF.

This clone was seen a handful of times. The V call is TRBV6-1, the J call TRBJ1-5; D unresolved. The CDR3 sequence is 15 residues long. Trimming took 5 bases from V and 1 from J, leaving 12 bases between them. The V gene's germline CDR1 is MNHNS and CDR2 SASEGT. The CDR3: CASSLSPGSNQPQHF. The CDR3 DNA reads TGTGCCAGCAGTTTAAGCCCCGGGAGCAATCAGCCCCAGCATTTT.

V gene TRBV29-1 combines with J gene TRBJ1-1; weak D call: TRBD1 (6 bases). V was pared by 5 bases and J by 0 bases, with 13 bases between. CDR3 length equals 14 residues. Per germline, CDR1 SQVTM and CDR2 ANQGSEA. The CDR3: CSVRGLRVNTEAFF. The CDR3 coding sequence is TGCAGCGTTAGGGGGTTGAGAGTGAACACTGAAGCTTTCTTT.

The chain recombines TRBV20-1 with TRBJ1-2; D gene uncertain. The germline gives CDR1 DFQATT, CDR2 SNEGSKA (reference sequence). V dropped 3 bases and J dropped 6 bases, with 2 bases sitting between them. This CDR3 contains 9 residues. The CDR3 coding sequence is TGCAGTGCTAGGGATGGCTACACCTTC. This encodes CSARDGYTF.

This clone was recorded only once. V is TRBV9 and J is TRBJ2-3; the match to TRBD2 covers 9 bases. The CDR3 contains 16 residues. V was clipped by 0 bases and J by 1 base; unmatched bases: 3. CDR1 is SGDLS, CDR2 YYNGEE, per germline. CDR3 DNA sequence: TGTGCCAGCAGCGTAGTCTTAGCGGGAGGCACAGATACGCAGTATTTT. Residues: CASSVVLAGGTDTQYF.